This TCR beta chain was retrieved from a study of blood T cells in healthy people across ages. Study-wide context: In model experiments, template switching was able to capture about one barcoded beta molecule for every two T cells that were present.

Germline V gives CDR1 MNHEY, CDR2 SVGEGT. The CDR3 is made up of 14 amino acids. V was clipped by 5 bases and J by 2 bases; unmatched bases: 3. Total RNA, at least 6 micrograms per sample, came from PBMCs. With a J-beta primer mix and a sample-barcoded 5' primer, a second PCR ran about 7 to 12 cycles. TCRdb re-derived calls from the 5' RACE reads in MiXCR, one entry per CDR3 protein. This table holds about 940,000 distinct CDR3 sequences, about 48% found once. This receptor was taken from a man aged 25 to 40 in good health. Material: blood. This chain connects TRBV6-2 or TRBV6-3 to TRBJ2-3; TRBD1 matches at 8 bases. The CDR3 region has the DNA TGTGCCAGCAGTACAGGGGGATACACAGATACGCAGTATTTT. The encoded protein is CASSTGGYTDTQYF.